This is a list of T cell receptor beta chains from one sample in a study of cytomegalovirus exposure and HLA in healthy donors. Clones were sequenced by immunoSEQ multiplex PCR, and TCRdb holds only the in-frame ones, with some missing. The repertoire holds about 150,000 clones, with approximately 86% as singletons. Sample: PBMCs. These receptors originate from a woman under 30 in good health and CMV-seronegative. The CDR3 runs from the conserved cysteine through the conserved F or W. D genes are given only for firm matches. Some rows have no size entry. The others give once, few or many, or a class for an expanded clone.

v_call,clone_size,j_call,d_call,cdr3_aa,cdr3_nt
TRBV11-2,-,TRBJ2-5,-,CASRNWGGRQETQYF,TGTGCCAGCAGAAACTGGGGGGGCCGGCAAGAGACCCAGTACTTC
TRBV4-1,-,TRBJ2-7,TRBD2,CASSQGVRGVRGDEQYF,TGCGCCAGCAGCCAAGGGGTGCGGGGGGTCAGAGGGGACGAGCAGTACTTC
TRBV19,-,TRBJ2-3,-,CASSMGGRSTDTQYF,TGTGCCAGTAGTATGGGCGGGCGGAGCACAGATACGCAGTATTTT
TRBV6-1,-,TRBJ2-7,TRBD1,CASSLDRGAEQYF,TGTGCCAGCAGTCTGGACAGGGGCGCCGAGCAGTACTTC
TRBV19,-,TRBJ1-2,-,CASSIPGSGLGHGYTF,TGTGCCAGTAGTATCCCCGGCTCAGGTCTTGGCCATGGCTACACCTTC
TRBV7-2,-,TRBJ2-1,-,CASSPSYPNEQFF,TGTGCCAGCAGCCCTTCTTATCCCAATGAGCAGTTCTTC
TRBV30,-,TRBJ2-7,-,CAWNPLPGSYEQYF,TGTGCCTGGAATCCTCTACCGGGCTCCTACGAGCAGTACTTC
TRBV30,-,TRBJ2-5,-,CAWSPPGEETQYF,TGTGCCTGGAGTCCCCCGGGGGAAGAGACCCAGTACTTC
TRBV4-2,-,TRBJ2-7,-,CASSPASVDEQYF,TGTGCCAGCAGCCCCGCTAGCGTTGACGAGCAGTACTTC
TRBV11-1,-,TRBJ2-1,-,CASSQQGSSYNEQFF,TGTGCCAGCAGCCAACAGGGCAGCTCCTACAATGAGCAGTTCTTC
TRBV29-1,-,TRBJ2-1,-,CSVEIARGYNEQFF,TGCAGCGTTGAAATAGCCAGAGGATACAATGAGCAGTTCTTC
TRBV4-1,-,TRBJ2-1,-,CASSQSDEQFF,TGCGCCAGCAGCCAGTCCGATGAGCAGTTCTTC
TRBV4-2,-,TRBJ2-7,TRBD2,CASSQVAGGPLNEQYF,TGTGCCAGCAGCCAGGTGGCGGGAGGGCCTCTCAACGAGCAGTACTTC
TRBV5-4,-,TRBJ2-1,TRBD2,CASSPLAGGSHNEQFF,TGTGCCAGCAGCCCTTTAGCGGGGGGGTCCCACAATGAGCAGTTCTTC
TRBV28,-,TRBJ2-2,TRBD1,CASSTGGTGELFF,TGTGCCAGCAGCACAGGGGGCACCGGGGAGCTGTTTTTT
TRBV11-2,-,TRBJ2-1,TRBD1,CASSLFGTGAYNEQFF,TGTGCCAGCAGCTTGTTCGGGACAGGGGCCTACAATGAGCAGTTCTTC
TRBV9,once,TRBJ1-1,TRBD1,CASSVQGDTEAFF,TGTGCCAGCAGCGTACAGGGGGACACTGAAGCTTTCTTT
TRBV4-2,-,TRBJ2-3,TRBD1,CASSETTGKGTDTQYF,TGTGCCAGCAGCGAAACGACAGGGAAGGGCACAGATACGCAGTATTTT
TRBV21-1,-,TRBJ2-1,-,CASSKVGRGGPYNEQFF,TGTGCCAGCAGCAAAGTAGGCAGGGGAGGGCCCTACAATGAGCAGTTCTTC
TRBV7-8,-,TRBJ1-6,-,CASSLSETGNSPLHF,TGTGCCAGCAGCTTATCGGAGACAGGAAATTCACCCCTCCACTTT
TRBV18,-,TRBJ2-3,-,CASSPGGAGSTDTQYF,TGTGCCAGCTCACCAGGTGGGGCGGGGTCCACAGATACGCAGTATTTT
TRBV7-9,-,TRBJ2-5,-,CASSLAGLQETQYF,TGTGCCAGCAGCTTAGCCGGTTTGCAAGAGACCCAGTACTTC
TRBV29-1,-,TRBJ2-4,TRBD2,CSVQKDGGYEYF,TGCAGCGTACAAAAAGACGGGGGGTATGAGTACTTC
TRBV6-5,-,TRBJ1-4,-,CASSRDNGKLFF,TGTGCCAGCAGCCGGGACAATGGAAAACTGTTTTTT
TRBV27,-,TRBJ2-2,-,CASSLVATGELFF,TGTGCCAGCAGTTTAGTAGCCACCGGGGAGCTGTTTTTT
TRBV7-8,-,TRBJ2-1,-,CASSLVRAYNEQFF,TGTGCCAGCAGCTTAGTCAGGGCGTACAATGAGCAGTTCTTC
TRBV2,-,TRBJ1-3,-,CASSEAQAFSGNTIYF,TGTGCCAGCAGTGAGGCTCAGGCTTTCTCTGGAAACACCATATATTTT
TRBV6-5,-,TRBJ2-1,-,CASSYDPRANEQFF,TGTGCCAGCAGTTACGATCCCAGGGCTAATGAGCAGTTCTTC
TRBV5-1,-,TRBJ2-7,TRBD2,CASSLWEGNVEQYF,TGCGCCAGCAGCTTGTGGGAGGGCAACGTCGAGCAGTACTTC
TRBV5-1,-,TRBJ2-7,TRBD2,CASSLWDYSYEQYF,TGCGCCAGCAGCTTGTGGGACTACTCCTACGAGCAGTACTTC
TRBV5-4,-,TRBJ1-1,-,CASSLEGGIAEAFF,TGTGCCAGCAGCTTGGAGGGAGGGATTGCTGAAGCTTTCTTT
TRBV27,-,TRBJ1-1,-,CASSSVANTEAFF,TGTGCCAGCAGTTCTGTGGCGAACACTGAAGCTTTCTTT
TRBV5-1,-,TRBJ2-1,TRBD2,CASSWTSGVYNEQFF,TGCGCCAGCAGCTGGACTAGCGGGGTTTACAATGAGCAGTTCTTC
TRBV28,-,TRBJ2-6,-,CASSFQSGANVLTF,TGTGCCAGCAGTTTTCAGTCTGGGGCCAACGTCCTGACTTTC
TRBV6-1,-,TRBJ1-1,TRBD1,CASSNRGGNTEAFF,TGTGCCAGCAGTAACAGGGGAGGGAACACTGAAGCTTTCTTT
TRBV7-8,once,TRBJ1-3,TRBD1,CASSLEGGGNTIYF,TGTGCCAGCAGCTTAGAAGGGGGCGGAAACACCATATATTTT
TRBV28,-,TRBJ1-3,-,CASSSLWTVRSGNTIYF,TGTGCCAGCAGTTCTCTTTGGACAGTCCGCTCTGGAAACACCATATATTTT
TRBV7-2,-,TRBJ2-3,TRBD1,CASSKDRAADTQYF,TGTGCCAGCAGCAAGGACAGGGCCGCAGATACGCAGTATTTT